The 8 T cell receptor beta chains listed next were all sequenced from one sample in a study of brain T cells in children with intractable seizures. Measured with immunoSEQ multiplex PCR; TCRdb has only the in-frame clones, and not every one. The table records fewer than 50,000 clones, approximately 92% of them present only once. Source: peripheral blood, taken at surgery. The receptors were sampled from a girl aged 2-10 years with tuberous sclerosis and intractable seizures.

The chain carries TRBV7-9 and TRBJ2-5; D not resolved. The CDR3 extends over 18 amino acids. Germline CDR1 is SEHNR and CDR2 is FQNEAQ (reference sequence). The V end was cut by 5 bases, the J end by 3 bases, with 25 bases between. Written as DNA, the CDR3 is TGTGCCAGCAGCGTTCAGGATGTTATAAAATATCGGGAAGAGACCCAGTACTTC. Translation: CASSVQDVIKYREETQYF.

The chain employs TRBV6-5 and TRBJ2-3; no definite D call. Germline lookup yields CDR1 MNHEY and CDR2 SVGAGI. Trimming cost V 0 bases and J 6 bases, with 13 bases left between them. This CDR3 has 15 residues. The CDR3 loop is CASSYSKRSRDTQYF. The CDR3 DNA sequence: TGTGCCAGCAGTTACTCGAAGCGTTCACGCGATACGCAGTATTTT.

This clone was seen a single time. V is TRBV18 and J is TRBJ1-1; no definite D call. CDR1 and CDR2 (germline): KGHSH, LQKENI. Trimming removed 2 bases at V and 1 base at J, with 5 bases between. The CDR3 has 13 amino acids. This CDR3 reads CASSPDGNTEAFF. CDR3 nucleotides: TGTGCCAGCTCACCAGACGGGAACACTGAAGCTTTCTTT.

The rearrangement joins TRBV25-1 to TRBJ1-2, with no clear D. The CDR3 is made up of 13 amino acids. Per germline, CDR1 MGHDK and CDR2 SYGVNS. V gave up 5 bases and J gave up 8 bases, with 15 bases separating them. This chain's CDR3 is CASSSSLFAGYTF. In DNA, the CDR3 is TGTGCCAGCAGTAGTTCTCTCTTCGCAGGCTACACCTTC.

The chain recombines TRBV5-5 with TRBJ2-7; the D gene is possibly TRBD1 (6 bases). Germline V CDR1 and CDR2: SGHKS, YYEKEE (reference sequence). Trimming removed 4 bases at V and 3 bases at J, with 14 bases between. There are 14 residues in the CDR3. In nucleotides, the CDR3 is TGTGCCAGCAGCCCCCCCAGACAGGACTACGAGCAGTACTTC. Translated, it gives CASSPPRQDYEQYF.

This clone appeared a single time. The chain couples TRBV28 to TRBJ1-1, with D possibly TRBD1 on 6 matching bases. The CDR3 is 14 residues long. V lost 3 bases and J lost 3, with 11 bases in between. Germline CDR1 MDHEN, CDR2 SYDVKM. The CDR3 coding sequence is TGTGCCAGCAGTTTGCTAAGGGGGGACACTGAAGCTTTCTTT. Translating it yields CASSLLRGDTEAFF. The full variable domain, its missing parts supplied by reference TRBV28 and TRBJ1-1, is DVKVTQSSRYLVKRTGEKVFLECVQDMDHENMFWYRQDPGLGLRLIYFSYDVKMKEKGDIPEGYSVSREKKERFSLILESASTNQTSMYLCASSLLRGDTEAFFGQGTRLTVV.

The rearrangement joins TRBV7-2 to TRBJ1-5; D is perhaps TRBD1 (5 bases). From germline, CDR1 is SGHTA and CDR2 FQGNSA. V was clipped by 5 bases and J by 3 bases, with 14 bases between them. The CDR3 extends over 15 amino acids. The CDR3 loop is CASSQIAGNNQPQHF. The CDR3 coding sequence is TGTGCCAGCAGCCAGATCGCAGGGAACAATCAGCCCCAGCATTTT.

DNA for the CDR3: TGCGCCAGCAGCTACGGGACTAGCGGGGGTTCATACTCCTACGAGCAGTACGTC. Translation: CASSYGTSGGSYSYEQYV. This chain uses TRBV5-1 with TRBJ2-7, with 14 positions matching TRBD2. CDR1 and CDR2 (germline): SGHRS, YFSETQ. V trimming: 3 bases; J trimming: 0 bases; junction bases outside the gene matches: 8. The CDR3 totals 18 residues.